Shown below are 26 T cell receptor beta chains from a single sample sequenced in a study of T cell responses to AZD1222 COVID-19 vaccine. The repertoire was sequenced with immunoSEQ multiplex PCR; TCRdb's copy has only in-frame clones and lacks some. The data contain approximately 140,000 clones, about 90% of them singletons. Source: peripheral blood, taken 28 days after the second AZD1222 dose. The receptor set was obtained from an adult who received the AZD1222 COVID-19 vaccine.

This clone was detected a few times. CDR3 bases: TGTGCCAGCAGCTCTCTCAGGAGGGCCTATGGCTACACCTTC. Protein sequence: CASSSLRRAYGYTF. J is TRBJ1-2 and V is TRBV28; no reliable D call. Trimming pared 6 bases from V and 4 bases from J, leaving 15 bases between. The CDR3 runs to 14 residues. Germline V gene lookup returns CDR1 MDHEN and CDR2 SYDVKM.

J is TRBJ2-1 and V is TRBV2, with D unclear. Germline-derived CDR1 and CDR2 are SNHLY and FYNNEI. This CDR3 comprises 11 residues. V was trimmed by 4 bases and J by 8 bases, leaving 6 bases between them. The DNA for the CDR3 is TGTGCCAGCAGTGGTGGCTATGAGCAGTTCTTC. Its protein is CASSGGYEQFF.

The chain couples TRBV7-9 to TRBJ2-2; TRBD2 is a possible D gene (6 bases). V was clipped by 7 bases and J by 6 bases, with 21 bases between them. Germline lookup yields CDR1 SEHNR and CDR2 FQNEAQ (reference sequence). This CDR3 spans 16 amino acids. The CDR3 coding sequence is TGTGCCAGCAACCACGGGGGTAGCGAAGGGGCCGGGGAGCTGTTTTTT. This encodes CASNHGGSEGAGELFF.

The chain employs TRBV28 and TRBJ2-5; 14 bases align to TRBD2. J was trimmed by 5 bases and V by 6 bases; bases with no gene match: 2. The CDR3 is 14 residues long. Per the germline V gene, CDR1 is MDHEN and CDR2 is SYDVKM. CDR3 DNA sequence: TGTGCCAGCAGGGGACTAGCGGGGGACGAGACCCAGTACTTC. It is translated as CASRGLAGDETQYF.

Points on this clone: An end of the junction differs from the germline gene, which may be a read error. The rearrangement uses TRBV20-1 and TRBJ1-2; no definite D call. The CDR3 sequence is 11 residues long. Germline V gene lookup returns CDR1 DFQATT and CDR2 SNEGSKA (reference sequence). The CDR3 here is CSVRHDYGYTF. The CDR3 DNA sequence: TGCAGTGTTAGACACGATTATGGCTACACCTTC.

The rearrangement links TRBV9 to TRBJ2-1; possible D gene TRBD2, 5 bases. CDR3 size: 15 residues. The V end lost 3 bases, the J end lost 5 bases, and 15 bases lay between the germline ends. Germline lookup yields CDR1 SGDLS and CDR2 YYNGEE. This chain's CDR3 is CASSDRSGLNNEQFF. The CDR3 DNA reads TGTGCCAGCAGCGACCGGAGCGGACTGAACAATGAGCAGTTCTTC.

This clone has just a few counts. The rearrangement uses TRBV7-9 and TRBJ1-1; no reliable D call. The V gene lost 5 bases and the J gene lost 5 bases, with 15 bases spanning the gap. CDR1 is SEHNR, CDR2 FQNEAQ, per germline (reference sequence). The CDR3 consists of 14 residues. CDR3 in amino acids: CASSPRGRETEAFF. DNA of the CDR3: TGTGCCAGCAGCCCCCGAGGGAGGGAGACTGAAGCTTTCTTT.

V and J are TRBV28 and TRBJ1-5, with 9 bases matching TRBD1. Germline lookup yields CDR1 MDHEN and CDR2 SYDVKM. V trimming: 9 bases; J trimming: 2 bases; junction bases outside the gene matches: 11. The CDR3 length is 16 residues. CDR3 bases: TGTGCCAGTCCACCAACAGGGGGCCTCGGCAATCAGCCCCAGCATTTT. The encoded protein is CASPPTGGLGNQPQHF.

CDR3 DNA: TGTGCCAGCAGGGATAACACTGAAGCTTTCTTT. This sequence encodes CASRDNTEAFF. The rearrangement joins TRBV2 to TRBJ1-1; D unresolved. The germline gives CDR1 SNHLY, CDR2 FYNNEI. The CDR3 contains 11 residues. Trimming took 6 bases from V and 2 from J, leaving 4 bases between them. The full variable domain, with the rest looked up from reference TRBV2 and TRBJ1-1, is EPEVTQTPSHQVTQMGQEVILRCVPISNHLYFYWYRQILGQKVEFLVSFYNNEISEKSEIFDDQFSVERPDGSNFTLKIRSTKLEDSAMYFCASRDNTEAFFGQGTRLTVV.

The chain uses TRBV5-1 and TRBJ2-5, with 12 nucleotides matching TRBD2. Trimming took 4 bases from V and 5 from J; bases not matched to a gene: 6. CDR1 is SGHRS, CDR2 YFSETQ, per germline. This CDR3 has 15 amino acids. The CDR3 here is CASSAPSGGAETQYF. The CDR3 bases are TGCGCCAGCAGCGCCCCTAGCGGGGGGGCGGAGACCCAGTACTTC.

In this sample, this clone is medium-sized. The J gene is TRBJ1-6, the V gene TRBV14; no firm D call. Germline CDR1 SGHDN, CDR2 FVKESK. This CDR3 has 12 residues. V lost 5 bases and J 8 bases, leaving 7 bases between the germline ends. CDR3 loop: CASSFWYSPLHF. CDR3 coding DNA: TGTGCCAGCAGCTTTTGGTATTCACCCCTCCACTTT.

The CDR3 region is CASSLARNYGYTF. CDR3 DNA sequence: TGTGCCAGCAGTTTGGCTCGGAACTATGGCTACACCTTC. The chain carries TRBV28 and TRBJ1-2; D call uncertain. The CDR3 is 13 amino acids. Germline CDR1 is MDHEN and CDR2 is SYDVKM. V was cut by 3 bases and J by 2 bases, with 7 bases left in between.

The CDR3 DNA reads as TGTGCCAGTAGTTGGGACAGTTTCTCTGGAAACACCATATATTTT. Protein product: CASSWDSFSGNTIYF. The V and J genes are TRBV19 and TRBJ1-3; TRBD1 agrees at 7 bases. V shed 5 bases and J 0 bases; nucleotides not matched to a gene: 4. From germline, CDR1 is LNHDA and CDR2 SQIVND (reference sequence). This CDR3 has 15 amino acids. The variable domain in full, with the rest retrieved from reference TRBV19 and TRBJ1-3, is DGGITQSPKYLFRKEGQNVTLSCEQNLNHDAMYWYRQDPGQGLRLIYYSQIVNDFQKGDIAEGYSVSREKKESFPLTVTSAQKNPTAFYLCASSWDSFSGNTIYFGEGSWLTVV.

This sequence joins TRBV6-5 and TRBJ1-5; 7 nucleotides agree with TRBD1. Germline CDR1 MNHEY, CDR2 SVGAGI. CDR3 length: 13 amino acids. J gave up 7 bases and V 5 bases, and 5 bases lay outside the gene matches. CDR3 in amino acids: CASSRQGGQPQHF. DNA for the CDR3: TGTGCCAGCAGTAGACAGGGCGGGCAGCCCCAGCATTTT.

The rearrangement uses TRBV28 and TRBJ2-5; the match to TRBD2 covers 13 bases. V gave up 5 bases and J gave up 5 bases; unmatched junction bases: 5. The V gene's germline CDR1 is MDHEN and CDR2 SYDVKM. The CDR3 sequence is 15 residues long. CDR3: CASSRTSGGRETQYF. For the CDR3, the DNA is TGTGCCAGCAGTCGGACTAGCGGGGGACGGGAGACCCAGTACTTC.

This sequence joins TRBV29-1 and TRBJ2-7, with TRBD1 matching 11 bases. This CDR3 is 13 amino acids long. Germline assignment: CDR1 SQVTM and CDR2 ANQGSEA. Trimming at V came to 6 bases and at J to 4 bases, leaving 5 bases not matched to a gene. CDR3 sequence: CSVRTGGVYEQYF. DNA for the CDR3: TGCAGCGTGAGGACAGGGGGCGTTTACGAGCAGTACTTC.

Only one count was recorded for this clone. The rearrangement links TRBV19 to TRBJ1-5, with TRBD1 identical over 9 bases. The CDR3 has 15 amino acids. The germline V gene encodes CDR1 LNHDA and CDR2 SQIVND (reference sequence). V lost 6 bases to trimming and J lost 2 bases; unmatched junction nucleotides: 5. The CDR3 region is CASRPTGGGNQPQHF. The DNA for the CDR3 is TGTGCCAGTAGACCGACAGGGGGAGGCAATCAGCCCCAGCATTTT. Full variable domain (rest looked up from reference TRBV19 and TRBJ1-5): DGGITQSPKYLFRKEGQNVTLSCEQNLNHDAMYWYRQDPGQGLRLIYYSQIVNDFQKGDIAEGYSVSREKKESFPLTVTSAQKNPTAFYLCASRPTGGGNQPQHFGDGTRLSIL.

The V gene is TRBV11-2, the J gene TRBJ1-5; 7 positions match TRBD1. V dropped 6 bases and J dropped 7; count of bases not matched to a gene: 6. The CDR3 contains 13 residues. Germline CDR1 reads SGHAT; CDR2 reads FQNNGV. The DNA for the CDR3 is TGTGCCAGCAGAGGACAGGAACAGCAGCCCCAGCATTTT. Protein product: CASRGQEQQPQHF.

The V call is TRBV7-9, the J call TRBJ1-2; TRBD1 aligns across 7 bases. In germline, CDR1 is SEHNR, CDR2 FQNEAQ (reference sequence). The CDR3 covers 16 residues. V was pared by 5 bases and J by 4 bases, with 13 bases of the junction left unmatched. DNA of the CDR3: TGTGCCAGCAGCCCTACTACAGGGGAAATTGTCTATGGCTACACCTTC. Its protein product is CASSPTTGEIVYGYTF.

This chain uses TRBV19 with TRBJ1-2; D might be TRBD1 (6 bases). The germline V gene has CDR1 LNHDA and CDR2 SQIVND (reference sequence). V lost 4 bases to trimming and J lost 6 bases, with 15 bases between them. This CDR3 contains 14 residues. CDR3 residues: CASSTVDRWNGYTF. In DNA, the CDR3 is TGTGCCAGTAGTACCGTTGACAGGTGGAATGGCTACACCTTC.

CDR3 sequence: CASSEGGAGEPQHF. The CDR3 DNA reads as TGTGCCAGCAGTGAAGGGGGCGCTGGAGAGCCCCAGCATTTT. J is TRBJ1-5 and V is TRBV2; a weak D match, TRBD1 (5 bases). V dropped 1 base and J dropped 8 bases, with 12 bases sitting between them. From germline, CDR1 is SNHLY and CDR2 FYNNEI. The CDR3 sequence is 14 residues long.

This rearrangement joins TRBV5-1 to TRBJ2-2; TRBD2 might be the D (5 bases). The germline V and J ends were trimmed by 5 bases and 1 base, with 18 bases remaining between them. CDR1 is SGHRS and CDR2 is YFSETQ in the germline V gene. This CDR3 contains 17 residues. DNA for the CDR3: TGCGCCAGCAGTGAAACCAGGACTGGCGGGAACACCGGGGAGCTGTTTTTT. It is translated as CASSETRTGGNTGELFF.

The sample holds one count of this clone. J is TRBJ1-1 and V is TRBV5-4; tentatively, D is TRBD1 (6 bases). The V end lost 4 bases, the J end lost 5 bases, and 18 bases lay between the germline ends. This CDR3 has 15 residues. Per germline, CDR1 SGHNT and CDR2 YYREEE (reference sequence). The CDR3 nucleotides read TGTGCCAGCAGCCCTGGGACACCCGGAATTACTGAAGCTTTCTTT. The encoded protein is CASSPGTPGITEAFF.

The chain carries TRBV6-1 and TRBJ1-2, with a possible D match to TRBD1 (5 bases). The germline V gene has CDR1 MNHNS and CDR2 SASEGT. Trimming removed 2 bases at V and 4 bases at J, with 11 bases between. This CDR3 contains 14 residues. The CDR3 protein is CASSERSGSYGYTF. The CDR3 DNA is TGTGCCAGCAGTGAACGGTCAGGGAGCTATGGCTACACCTTC.

The chain recombines TRBV10-3 with TRBJ1-6, with D unresolved. V was shortened by 7 bases and J by 0 bases, with 4 bases between the two germline ends. The CDR3 sequence is 13 residues long. Germline CDR1 and CDR2: ENHRY and SYGVKD. The CDR3, as DNA: TGTGCCATCACCGGCTCCTATAATTCACCCCTCCACTTT. It encodes CAITGSYNSPLHF.

The genes are TRBV28 and TRBJ1-6, with D unclear. Trimming pared 2 bases from V and 8 bases from J, leaving 10 bases between. Germline CDR1 and CDR2: MDHEN and SYDVKM. The CDR3 is made up of 14 amino acids. CDR3 loop: CASSLGQDYSPLHF. CDR3 nucleotide sequence: TGTGCCAGCAGTTTAGGGCAGGATTATTCACCCCTCCACTTT. The whole variable domain, remainder taken from reference TRBV28 and TRBJ1-6, is DVKVTQSSRYLVKRTGEKVFLECVQDMDHENMFWYRQDPGLGLRLIYFSYDVKMKEKGDIPEGYSVSREKKERFSLILESASTNQTSMYLCASSLGQDYSPLHFGNGTRLTVT.